The 13 T cell receptor beta chains below were found in one sample sequenced in a study of tumor-infiltrating lymphocytes in primary liver carcinoma. Germline DNA was extracted too, while blood RNA derived from unsorted whole blood. The authors made TCR beta cDNA from approximately 500 ng total RNA with a constant-region primer. Libraries of TCR beta came from three nested multiplex PCR rounds with slightly modified ARM-PCR. Running around 9 cycles apiece, the first two PCR rounds relied on TRBV1-TRBV30 forward primers together with a C-beta reverse primer. One entry per CDR3 protein, called by TCRdb with MiXCR from the multiplex PCR reads. The table includes about 310,000 distinct CDR3 sequences, about 60% detected once. The sample comprised peripheral blood. The receptors shown here come from a man aged 35 to 55 with primary liver carcinoma and hepatitis B virus infection.

This clonotype was counted at least ten times. The chain uses TRBV6-2 or TRBV6-3 and TRBJ1-2; a weak D match, TRBD1 (5 bases). V lost 8 bases and J 6 bases, leaving 25 bases between the germline ends. The CDR3 sequence is 16 residues long. The V gene's germline CDR1 is MNHEY and CDR2 SVGEGT. CDR3 in amino acids: CASGDYAGVSGNGYTF. The CDR3 bases are TGTGCCAGCGGAGATTATGCGGGGGTTTCGGGCAATGGCTACACCTTC.

The chain joins TRBV15 to TRBJ2-1; D is unresolved. The V end was cut by 5 bases, the J end by 2 bases, with 13 bases between. The CDR3 runs 15 residues. Germline values: CDR1 LNHNV, CDR2 YYDKDF (reference sequence). The CDR3 sequence is CATSGNSGTYNEQFF. CDR3 bases: TGTGCCACCAGCGGAAATAGTGGGACCTACAATGAGCAGTTCTTC.

The V and J genes are TRBV11-2 and TRBJ2-3; no firm D call. This CDR3 comprises 15 residues. CDR1 SGHAT and CDR2 FQNNGV come from the germline V gene. Trimming cost V 3 bases and J 0 bases, with 10 bases left between them. This CDR3 reads CASSLVARSTDTQYF. In DNA, the CDR3 is TGTGCCAGCAGCTTGGTTGCACGAAGCACAGATACGCAGTATTTT.

There are many counts of this clonotype. The chain joins TRBV4-1 to TRBJ1-4; perhaps TRBD1 as D (5 bases). Trimming removed 1 base from V and 5 bases from J, with 11 bases in between. Germline V gives CDR1 MGHRA, CDR2 YSYEKL. The length of the CDR3 is 15 residues. The CDR3 DNA follows: TGCGCCAGCAGCCAAGTGAGACAGAAGAATGAAAAACTGTTTTTT. It codes for CASSQVRQKNEKLFF.

On this clonotype: A much bigger clone sits one base away, suggesting this may be a read error. The chain combines TRBV6-5 with TRBJ2-7, with a tentative D call TRBD1 (6 bases). V dropped 6 bases and J dropped 3 bases, with 12 bases sitting between them. Germline CDR1 MNHEY, CDR2 SVGAGI. This CDR3 has 13 residues. The CDR3 DNA sequence: TGTGCCAGCAGGTCGACAGGAGTCTACGAGCAGTACTTC. Its protein is CASRSTGVYEQYF.

About this clonotype: A much larger clone differs by one base, so this may be a read error. V and J are TRBV12-3 or TRBV12-4 and TRBJ2-6, with D possibly matching TRBD2 (6 bases). The length of the CDR3 is 12 residues. CDR3 DNA sequence: TGTGCCAGTAGGGGCGGGGCCAACATCCTGACTTTC. This sequence encodes CASRGGANILTF.

This clonotype was found many times. A junction end diverges from the germline sequence, so it may reflect a read error. V gene TRBV2 combines with J gene TRBJ2-7, with D possibly TRBD1 on 6 matching bases. There are 12 residues in the CDR3. Germline V lookup: CDR1 SNHLY, CDR2 FYNNEI. CDR3 nucleotides: TGTGCCAGCAGAGCAACAGGGACCCCCAATTGCTTC. Protein product: CASRATGTPNCF.

Comments on this clonotype: A much bigger clone sits one base away, suggesting this may be a read error. V and J are TRBV30 and TRBJ2-4; 7 nucleotides align to TRBD2. Germline CDR1 reads GTSNPN; CDR2 reads SVGIG (reference sequence). There are 15 residues in the CDR3. The DNA of the CDR3 is TGTACCTGGAGTAACCGGGGGGTAACCAAAAACATTCAGTACTTC. Translation: CTWSNRGVTKNIQYF.

In the case of this clonotype: A much larger clone is a single base away; this may be a read error. In DNA form, the CDR3 reads TGTGCCAGCATTAGTCGGACATCCACAGATACGCAGTATTTT. Translated, it gives CASISRTSTDTQYF. V usage is TRBV6-2 or TRBV6-3 and J usage is TRBJ2-3; tentatively, D is TRBD1 (5 bases). Germline assignment: CDR1 MNHEY and CDR2 SVGEGT. V lost 7 bases, J lost 2 bases, and 13 bases lay in between. The CDR3 extends over 14 amino acids.

As regards this clonotype: A much larger clone lies one base from this, so it may be a read error. The chain employs TRBV28 and TRBJ1-5; TRBD1 matches 8 bases. Germline V lookup: CDR1 MDHEN, CDR2 SYDVKM. The CDR3 consists of 14 residues. The V segment lost 6 bases and the J segment 4 bases; nucleotides outside the gene matches: 5. The CDR3, as DNA: TGTGCCAGCAGGTCAGGGGGCCCAAATCAGCCCCAGCATTTT. Residues: CASRSGGPNQPQHF.

This clonotype was seen a few times. The chain uses TRBV5-1 and TRBJ1-3; 9 bases line up with TRBD1. The length of the CDR3 is 15 residues. The germline CDR1 and CDR2 sequences are SGHRS and YFSETQ. V was pared by 7 bases and J by 0 bases, with 5 bases of the junction left unmatched. CDR3 in amino acids: CASQQGATSGNTIYF. The DNA of the CDR3 is TGCGCCAGCCAACAGGGGGCAACCTCTGGAAACACCATATATTTT.

Regarding this clonotype: The germline gene is not matched at one end of the junction; a read error may be the cause. The genes are TRBV11-1 and TRBJ2-1, with D possibly matching TRBD1 (6 bases). The CDR3 is 14 amino acids. Germline-derived CDR1 and CDR2 are SGHAT and FQDESV (reference sequence). Written as DNA, the CDR3 is TGTGCCAGCAGCTTAGGACAGGCCTACATTGAGCACTTCTTC. Its translation: CASSLGQAYIEHFF.

Concerning this clonotype itself: This may be a read error, as it is one base from a much larger clone. V is TRBV29-1 and J is TRBJ2-5; D is perhaps TRBD2 (5 bases). The CDR3 spans 14 residues. Germline CDR1 reads SQVTM; CDR2 reads ANQGSEA. The ends were cut back, 2 bases at V and 5 bases at J, with 15 bases in the middle. CDR3 DNA sequence: TGCAGCGTTGAACTGTCCAGAGGGTCGGAGACCCAGTACTTC. Protein sequence: CSVELSRGSETQYF.